This T cell receptor beta chain emerged from a study of T cell repertoires in cytomegalovirus infection. Study as a whole: Indications came from public TCR beta signatures; they pointed to CMV infection and to a matching HLA type. The study's findings and limits: In two of eight donors, the top clonotype was HLA-C-restricted CMV-specific.

Germline-derived CDR1 and CDR2 are MNHEY and SVGAGI. The CDR3 is made up of 14 amino acids. Trimming stripped 6 bases from V and 4 bases from J, with 15 bases between. Notes on this clonotype: The antigen remains unidentified.

In TCRdb, the reads were re-called with MiXCR into one record per CDR3 protein. The sample holds approximately 150,000 distinct CDR3 sequences, 17% seen once. This sequence was found in a human donor in good health (CMV status not recorded). Some clones in this sample may be carry-over from other donors' samples. Sequencing was done on a sample of CD8+ T cells from PBMCs. This chain uses TRBV6-5 with TRBJ1-1; D might be TRBD1 (5 bases). This CDR3 reads CASRMTFGATEAFF. CDR3 in DNA: TGTGCCAGCAGGATGACATTTGGGGCCACTGAAGCTTTCTTT.